These 28 T cell receptor beta chains came from one sample sequenced in a study of shared clonotypes between healthy human individuals. Only in-frame clones appear in the TCRdb table, and some are missing; sequencing was by immunoSEQ multiplex PCR. The table includes over a million clones, 98% detected once. Specimen: naive CD4+ T cells sorted from blood. The subset denotes: CD45RA+ positively selected. Every receptor here comes from a young man in good health.

DNA of the CDR3: TGCGCCAGCAGCTCTGTCAAGGGAGGCGGAGAGACCCAGTACTTC. Translating gives CASSSVKGGGETQYF. The chain recombines TRBV5-1 with TRBJ2-5; tentatively, D is TRBD2 (6 bases). V was shortened by 3 bases and J by 4 bases, with 16 bases between the two germline ends. The germline V gene encodes CDR1 SGHRS and CDR2 YFSETQ. CDR3 length equals 15 residues. Full variable domain (rest looked up from reference TRBV5-1 and TRBJ2-5): KAGVTQTPRYLIKTRGQQVTLSCSPISGHRSVSWYQQTPGQGLQFLFEYFSETQRNKGNFPGRFSGRQFSNSRSEMNVSTLELGDSALYLCASSSVKGGGETQYFGPGTRLLVL.

V and J are TRBV28 and TRBJ2-2, with D uncertain. V lost 8 bases and J 6 bases, leaving 13 bases between the germline ends. The CDR3 contains 13 residues. Germline-derived CDR1 and CDR2 are MDHEN and SYDVKM. As DNA, the CDR3 is TGTGCCAGCCTAGGCCGATTAGCCGGGGAGCTGTTTTTT. It is translated as CASLGRLAGELFF.

This chain uses TRBV27 with TRBJ2-5; D call uncertain. Trimming took off 5 bases at V and 4 bases at J, with 17 bases between the two ends. Germline V gene data show CDR1 as MNHEY and CDR2 as SMNVEV (reference sequence). This CDR3 contains 15 residues. The CDR3 bases are TGTGCCAGCAGTACCCAGCCCAGCCCCAGAGAGACCCAGTACTTC. Translating gives CASSTQPSPRETQYF.

A remark on this clone: Other DNA sequences from this sample encode an identical CDR3 as well. This chain uses TRBV28 with TRBJ2-2; unclear D gene. Trimming removed 3 bases at V and 5 bases at J, with 4 bases between. The CDR3 totals 12 residues. Germline V gene sequence: CDR1 MDHEN, CDR2 SYDVKM. The CDR3 is CASSFGTGELFF. In nucleotides, the CDR3 is TGTGCCAGCAGTTTTGGAACCGGGGAGCTGTTTTTT.

This clone was seen once. This sequence joins TRBV5-1 and TRBJ1-4; perhaps TRBD1 as D (6 bases). Trimming stripped 2 bases from V and 5 bases from J, with 10 bases between. CDR1 and CDR2 (germline): SGHRS, YFSETQ. The CDR3 runs 14 residues. CDR3 loop: CASSFSGANEKLFF. The CDR3 nucleotides read TGCGCCAGCAGCTTTTCAGGGGCAAATGAAAAACTGTTTTTT.

CDR3 region: CASSFKGTEQYF. DNA of the CDR3: TGTGCCAGCAGCTTTAAAGGGACCGAGCAGTACTTC. The V gene is TRBV7-9, the J gene TRBJ2-7; D may match TRBD1 or TRBD2 (5 bases each). There are 12 residues in the CDR3. Per the germline V gene, CDR1 is SEHNR and CDR2 is FQNEAQ (reference sequence). V was clipped by 3 bases and J by 6 bases, with 9 bases between them.

The V call is TRBV5-1, the J call TRBJ1-4; 7 nucleotides align to TRBD1. The V gene's germline CDR1 is SGHRS and CDR2 YFSETQ. With 0 bases clipped from V and 7 bases from J, the junction kept 3 bases outside the gene matches. This CDR3 is 14 amino acids long. CDR3 bases: TGCGCCAGCAGCTTGGACAGGGGTGGTGAAAAACTGTTTTTT. This codes for CASSLDRGGEKLFF. Looking up the rest from reference TRBV5-1 and TRBJ1-4 gives the full variable domain: KAGVTQTPRYLIKTRGQQVTLSCSPISGHRSVSWYQQTPGQGLQFLFEYFSETQRNKGNFPGRFSGRQFSNSRSEMNVSTLELGDSALYLCASSLDRGGEKLFFGSGTQLSVL.

V usage is TRBV11-2 and J usage is TRBJ2-2; perhaps TRBD2 as D (6 bases). Looked up from germline, CDR1 is SGHAT and CDR2 is FQNNGV. This CDR3 has 15 residues. V lost 5 bases to trimming and J lost 5 bases, with 15 bases between them. Here the CDR3 reads CASSRRRERTGELFF. CDR3 bases: TGTGCCAGCAGCCGAAGGCGGGAACGAACCGGGGAGCTGTTTTTT.

This chain connects TRBV6-1 to TRBJ2-7; D remains ambiguous. Germline V gene lookup returns CDR1 MNHNS and CDR2 SASEGT. V was trimmed by 5 bases and J by 4 bases, leaving 6 bases between them. The CDR3 has 11 amino acids. This CDR3 is CASSKGYEQYF. The CDR3 DNA is TGTGCCAGCAGTAAGGGATACGAGCAGTACTTC.

The chain recombines TRBV15 with TRBJ1-4; D not certain. Trimming took off 0 bases at V and 2 bases at J, with 16 bases between the two ends. The CDR3 has 18 amino acids. The germline V gene has CDR1 LNHNV and CDR2 YYDKDF (reference sequence). The CDR3 region has the DNA TGTGCCACCAGCAGAGACTCCCTCCCTGGAGACACTAATGAAAAACTGTTTTTT. It is translated as CATSRDSLPGDTNEKLFF.

This clone was found a few times. The sample has other DNA sequences that encode this CDR3 too. The chain carries TRBV18 and TRBJ1-5, with D uncertain. The V end lost 3 bases, the J end lost 0 bases, and 6 bases lay between the germline ends. This CDR3 spans 14 amino acids. In germline, CDR1 is KGHSH, CDR2 LQKENI. This chain's CDR3 is CASSPDSSNQPQHF. CDR3 bases: TGTGCCAGCTCACCGGATAGTAGCAATCAGCCCCAGCATTTT.

The chain links TRBV12-2 to TRBJ2-6. TRBV12-2 is noted as a pseudogene. CDR3 length: 16 amino acids. CDR3 region: CASRSSTQSRANVLTF. The CDR3 region has the DNA TGTGCAAGTCGCAGCTCCACACAAAGTCGGGCCAACGTCCTGACTTTC.

The sample holds one count of this clone. The chain is built from TRBV5-1 and TRBJ2-1, with 12 bases aligning to TRBD2. V dropped 4 bases and J dropped 4; count of bases not matched to a gene: 9. CDR1 is SGHRS, CDR2 YFSETQ, per germline. The CDR3 length is 17 residues. CDR3 sequence (DNA): TGCGCCAGCAGCCAGGGACTAGCGGGTTCCATGTACAATGAGCAGTTCTTC. Protein sequence: CASSQGLAGSMYNEQFF.

The rearrangement links TRBV11-2 to TRBJ2-7; D is unresolved. Trimming left V 8 bases short and J 6 bases short, with 17 bases between. Germline-derived CDR1 and CDR2 are SGHAT and FQNNGV. The CDR3 has 13 residues. CDR3 bases: TGTGCCAGCCTGTCTGATACAGCCTTCGAGCAGTACTTC. Translated, it gives CASLSDTAFEQYF.

This chain links TRBV10-1 with TRBJ1-5, with D uncertain. The germline gives CDR1 WNHNN, CDR2 SYGVQD (reference sequence). This CDR3 is built from 15 residues. The V end was cut by 1 base, the J end by 1 base, with 8 bases between. The CDR3 loop is CASSEFGRSNQPQHF. The CDR3 DNA is TGCGCCAGCAGTGAGTTTGGACGGAGCAATCAGCCCCAGCATTTT.

J is TRBJ2-1 and V is TRBV18, with a tentative D call TRBD2 (6 bases). V was trimmed by 4 bases and J by 7 bases, leaving 14 bases between them. From germline, CDR1 is KGHSH and CDR2 LQKENI. This CDR3 is built from 14 residues. The CDR3 nucleotides read TGTGCCAGCTCACTTCCGGGACTGCGGAATGAGCAGTTCTTC. It specifies CASSLPGLRNEQFF.

The chain combines TRBV7-2 with TRBJ2-7, with D perhaps assigned TRBD1 or TRBD2 (5 bases each). Per germline, CDR1 SGHTA and CDR2 FQGNSA. The CDR3 length is 14 residues. Deletions cut 4 bases from V and 1 base from J, with 11 bases between. DNA of the CDR3: TGTGCCAGCAGCTACCCCGGGGCGTCCTACGAGCAGTACTTC. This sequence encodes CASSYPGASYEQYF.

V is TRBV28 and J is TRBJ2-7; D ambiguous. With 5 bases removed from V and 7 bases from J, the gap between germline ends came to 15 bases. Germline V CDR1 and CDR2: MDHEN, SYDVKM. The CDR3 runs 13 residues. CDR3 nucleotides: TGTGCCAGCAGTACAGCGTGGTCTAGGGAGCAGTACTTC. This sequence encodes CASSTAWSREQYF. Complete variable domain (other parts from reference TRBV28 and TRBJ2-7): DVKVTQSSRYLVKRTGEKVFLECVQDMDHENMFWYRQDPGLGLRLIYFSYDVKMKEKGDIPEGYSVSREKKERFSLILESASTNQTSMYLCASSTAWSREQYFGPGTRLTVT.

CDR3 DNA: TGTGCCAGCAGTATAGAAGGGAAGGGGTTTCGCAATGAGCAGTTCTTC. This sequence encodes CASSIEGKGFRNEQFF. This rearrangement joins TRBV7-9 to TRBJ2-1, with D perhaps matching TRBD1 (5 bases). The germline V gene has CDR1 SEHNR and CDR2 FQNEAQ (reference sequence). The CDR3 loop spans 16 amino acids. Trimming shortened V by 6 bases and J by 6 bases, and 21 bases separated the two germline ends. The full variable domain, rest sourced from reference TRBV7-9 and TRBJ2-1, is DTGVSQNPRHKITKRGQNVTFRCDPISEHNRLYWYRQTLGQGPEFLTYFQNEAQLEKSRLLSDRFSAERPKGSFSTLEIQRTEQGDSAMYLCASSIEGKGFRNEQFFGPGTRLTVL.

This rearrangement joins TRBV6-5 to TRBJ2-2; unclear D gene. This CDR3 has 14 amino acids. CDR1 is MNHEY and CDR2 is SVGAGI in the germline V gene. V was pared by 6 bases and J by 3 bases, with 11 bases between. This CDR3 reads CASRVGFYTGELFF. DNA for the CDR3: TGTGCCAGCAGGGTCGGCTTTTACACCGGGGAGCTGTTTTTT.

V usage is TRBV9 and J usage is TRBJ2-7, with 7 bases identical to TRBD1. V shed 0 bases, J shed 6 bases, and the junction held 6 bases outside the gene matches. CDR1 SGDLS and CDR2 YYNGEE come from the germline V gene. The CDR3 loop spans 14 amino acids. CDR3 sequence: CASSVGGTAAEQYF. CDR3 nucleotides: TGTGCCAGCAGCGTAGGAGGGACAGCAGCCGAGCAGTACTTC.

As to this clone: The sample holds other DNA sequences that translate to the same CDR3. This chain uses TRBV7-9 with TRBJ2-7; D uncertain. In germline, CDR1 is SEHNR, CDR2 FQNEAQ (reference sequence). The CDR3 has 12 residues. Trimming cost V 3 bases and J 2 bases, with 5 bases left between them. CDR3 region: CASSFDAYEQYF. The DNA of the CDR3 is TGTGCCAGCAGCTTCGACGCCTACGAGCAGTACTTC. Filled out from reference TRBV7-9 and TRBJ2-7, the complete variable domain reads DTGVSQNPRHKITKRGQNVTFRCDPISEHNRLYWYRQTLGQGPEFLTYFQNEAQLEKSRLLSDRFSAERPKGSFSTLEIQRTEQGDSAMYLCASSFDAYEQYFGPGTRLTVT.

V usage is TRBV7-2 and J usage is TRBJ1-5; D is possibly TRBD1 (6 bases). Looked up from germline, CDR1 is SGHTA and CDR2 is FQGNSA. V lost 1 base, J lost 4 bases, and 11 bases lay in between. The CDR3 runs to 15 residues. For the CDR3, the DNA is TGTGCCAGCAGCTTAGGCGGACAGCCAAATCAGCCCCAGCATTTT. This codes for CASSLGGQPNQPQHF.

The genes are TRBV6-1 and TRBJ1-5; 8 bases are shared with TRBD1. Germline V gene lookup returns CDR1 MNHNS and CDR2 SASEGT. Trimming took 4 bases from V and 1 from J; bases not matched to a gene: 9. The CDR3 consists of 17 residues. The CDR3 coding sequence is TGTGCCAGCAGTGTCCGGGACAGGTCCTTAAGCAATCAGCCCCAGCATTTT. It translates to CASSVRDRSLSNQPQHF.

CDR3 region: CASSEAGGAQNTEAFF. In nucleotides, the CDR3 is TGTGCCAGCAGTGAAGCGGGGGGGGCCCAGAACACTGAAGCTTTCTTT. The chain is built from TRBV2 and TRBJ1-1, with D possibly matching TRBD1 (6 bases). Between the trimmed V and J ends, which lost 0 bases and 1 base, there was a span of 12 bases. The CDR3 length is 16 residues. Germline CDR1 is SNHLY and CDR2 is FYNNEI.

The V call is TRBV10-3, the J call TRBJ2-2; 12 nucleotides align to TRBD1. Germline values: CDR1 ENHRY, CDR2 SYGVKD. Trimming took 2 bases from V and 5 from J; bases not matched to a gene: 6. The CDR3 is 17 residues long. The CDR3 region has the DNA TGTGCCATCAGTGAGAGGGACAGGGGGCGAGGGACCGGGGAGCTGTTTTTT. This sequence encodes CAISERDRGRGTGELFF.

This clone was recorded only once. The rearrangement links TRBV5-1 to TRBJ1-1, with 9 bases lining up with TRBD1. Trimming removed 4 bases from V and 6 bases from J; junction bases left unmatched: 7. The CDR3 runs to 14 residues. CDR1 and CDR2 from the germline V gene are SGHRS and YFSETQ. CDR3 sequence reads: CASSAGQGDPEAFF. CDR3 in DNA: TGCGCCAGCAGCGCGGGACAGGGTGATCCTGAAGCTTTCTTT.

This sequence joins TRBV28 and TRBJ2-7, with TRBD1 matching 9 bases. CDR1 and CDR2 from the germline V gene are MDHEN and SYDVKM. With 3 bases clipped from V and 6 bases from J, the junction kept 3 bases outside the gene matches. The CDR3 is 13 residues long. The CDR3 DNA reads as TGTGCCAGCAGTTTGAGGGACAGGGCCGAGCAGTACTTC. Translated: CASSLRDRAEQYF.